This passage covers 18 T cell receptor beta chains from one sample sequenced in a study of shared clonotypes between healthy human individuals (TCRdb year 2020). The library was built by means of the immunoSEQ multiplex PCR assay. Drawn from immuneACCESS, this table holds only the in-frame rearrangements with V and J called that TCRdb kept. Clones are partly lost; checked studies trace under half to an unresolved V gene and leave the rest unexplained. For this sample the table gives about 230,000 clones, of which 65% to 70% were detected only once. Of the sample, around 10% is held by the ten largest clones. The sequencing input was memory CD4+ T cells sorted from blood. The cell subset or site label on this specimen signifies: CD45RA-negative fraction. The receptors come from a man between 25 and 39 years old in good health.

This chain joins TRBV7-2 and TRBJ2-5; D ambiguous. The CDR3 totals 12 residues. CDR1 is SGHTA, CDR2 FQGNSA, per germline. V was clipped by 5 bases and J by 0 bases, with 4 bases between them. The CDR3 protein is CASSPNQETQYF. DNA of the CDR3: TGTGCCAGCAGCCCGAACCAAGAGACCCAGTACTTC.

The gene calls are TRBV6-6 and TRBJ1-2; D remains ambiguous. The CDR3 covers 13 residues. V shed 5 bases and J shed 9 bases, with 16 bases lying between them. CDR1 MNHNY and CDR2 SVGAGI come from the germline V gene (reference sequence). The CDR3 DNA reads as TGTGCCAGCAGTCCAACTAAACAAAGTAGCTACACCTTC. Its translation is CASSPTKQSSYTF.

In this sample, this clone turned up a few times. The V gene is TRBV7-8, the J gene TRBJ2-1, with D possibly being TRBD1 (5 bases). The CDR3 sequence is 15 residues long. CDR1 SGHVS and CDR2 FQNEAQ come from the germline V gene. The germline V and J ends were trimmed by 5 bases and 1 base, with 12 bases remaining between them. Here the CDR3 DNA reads TGTGCCAGCAGCCTAAGGACAAATTCCTACAATGAGCAGTTCTTC. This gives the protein CASSLRTNSYNEQFF.

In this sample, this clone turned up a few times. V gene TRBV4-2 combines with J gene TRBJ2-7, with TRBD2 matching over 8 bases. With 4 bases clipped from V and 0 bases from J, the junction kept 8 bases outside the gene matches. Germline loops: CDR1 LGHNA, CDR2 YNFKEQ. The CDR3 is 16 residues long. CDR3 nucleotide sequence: TGTGCCAGCAGCCGAGAGGACGGGAGGGCCTCCTACGAGCAGTACTTC. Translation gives CASSREDGRASYEQYF.

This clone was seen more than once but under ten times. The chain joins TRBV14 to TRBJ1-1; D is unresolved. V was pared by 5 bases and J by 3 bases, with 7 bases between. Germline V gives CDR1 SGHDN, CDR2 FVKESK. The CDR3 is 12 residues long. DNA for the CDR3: TGTGCCAGCAGCTCGGAGCACACTGAAGCTTTCTTT. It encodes CASSSEHTEAFF. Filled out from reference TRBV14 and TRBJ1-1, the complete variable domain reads EAGVTQFPSHSVIEKGQTVTLRCDPISGHDNLYWYRRVMGKEIKFLLHFVKESKQDESGMPNNRFLAERTGGTYSTLKVQPAELEDSGVYFCASSSEHTEAFFGQGTRLTVV.

CDR3 bases: TGTGCCAGCAGTTTAGCAGGAGCCCAAGAGACCCAGTACTTC. It is translated as CASSLAGAQETQYF. This chain joins TRBV28 and TRBJ2-5; D is undetermined. V was cut by 2 bases and J by 1 base, with 8 bases left in between. Germline V gene sequence: CDR1 MDHEN, CDR2 SYDVKM. This CDR3 is 14 amino acids long.

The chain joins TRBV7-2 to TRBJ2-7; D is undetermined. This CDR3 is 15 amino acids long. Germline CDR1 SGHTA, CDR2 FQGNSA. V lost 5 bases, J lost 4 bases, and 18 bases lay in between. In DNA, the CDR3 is TGTGCCAGCAGCCCGACGGCTAGTCTTAGGTACGAGCAGTACTTC. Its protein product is CASSPTASLRYEQYF.

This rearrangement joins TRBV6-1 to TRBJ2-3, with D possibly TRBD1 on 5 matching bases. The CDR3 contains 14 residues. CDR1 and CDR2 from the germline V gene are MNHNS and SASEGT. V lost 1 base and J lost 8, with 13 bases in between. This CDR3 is CASSEGPGRVTQYF. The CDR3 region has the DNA TGTGCCAGCAGTGAAGGTCCGGGCAGGGTTACGCAGTATTTT.

CDR3 amino acids: CASSVGSGSLNEQFF. The CDR3 DNA is TGTGCCAGCAGCGTAGGCAGCGGGTCCCTCAATGAGCAGTTCTTC. V usage is TRBV9 and J usage is TRBJ2-1; a possible D gene is TRBD2 (6 bases). Trimming took 0 bases from V and 6 from J, leaving 13 bases between them. CDR3 length equals 15 residues. CDR1 and CDR2 (germline): SGDLS, YYNGEE.

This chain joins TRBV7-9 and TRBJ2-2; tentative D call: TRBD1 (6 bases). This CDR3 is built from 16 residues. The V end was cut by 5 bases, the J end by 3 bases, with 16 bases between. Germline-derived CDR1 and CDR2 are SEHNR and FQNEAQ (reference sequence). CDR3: CASSRGGGSHTGELFF. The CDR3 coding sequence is TGTGCCAGCAGCCGAGGTGGGGGCTCCCACACCGGGGAGCTGTTTTTT.

The CDR3 loop reads CASSAGGVAYEQYF. DNA of the CDR3: TGTGCCAGCAGTGCAGGGGGCGTAGCCTACGAGCAGTACTTC. The chain is built from TRBV2 and TRBJ2-7; TRBD1 aligns across 8 bases. The CDR3 runs 14 residues. Trimming at V came to 4 bases and at J to 2 bases, leaving 4 bases not matched to a gene. Looked up from germline, CDR1 is SNHLY and CDR2 is FYNNEI.

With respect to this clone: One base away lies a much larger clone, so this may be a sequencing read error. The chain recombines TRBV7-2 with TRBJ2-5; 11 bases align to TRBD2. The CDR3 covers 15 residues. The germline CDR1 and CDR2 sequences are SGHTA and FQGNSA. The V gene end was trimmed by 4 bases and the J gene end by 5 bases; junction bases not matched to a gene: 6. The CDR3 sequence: CASSSLAGGGETQYF. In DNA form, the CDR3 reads TGTGCCAGCAGCTCCTTAGCGGGAGGGGGGGAGACCCAGTACTTC. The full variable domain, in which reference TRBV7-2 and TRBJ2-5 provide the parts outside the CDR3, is GAGVSQSPSNKVTEKGKDVELRCDPISGHTALYWYRQSLGQGLEFLIYFQGNSAPDKSGLPSDRFSAERTGGSVSTLTIQRTQQEDSAVYLCASSSLAGGGETQYFGPGTRLLVL.

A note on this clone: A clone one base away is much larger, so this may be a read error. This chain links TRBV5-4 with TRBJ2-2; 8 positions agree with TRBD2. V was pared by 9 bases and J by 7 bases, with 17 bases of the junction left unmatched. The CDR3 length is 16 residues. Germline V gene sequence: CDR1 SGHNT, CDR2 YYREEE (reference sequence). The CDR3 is CAISPPGTRAVGELFF. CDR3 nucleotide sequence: TGTGCCATTTCCCCCCCCGGGACTAGGGCGGTCGGGGAGCTGTTTTTT.

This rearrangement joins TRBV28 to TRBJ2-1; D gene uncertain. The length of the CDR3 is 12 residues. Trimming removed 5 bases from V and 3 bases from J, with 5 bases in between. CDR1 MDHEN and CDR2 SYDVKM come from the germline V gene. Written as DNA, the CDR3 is TGTGCCAGCAGTACCCACTACAATGAGCAGTTCTTC. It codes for CASSTHYNEQFF.

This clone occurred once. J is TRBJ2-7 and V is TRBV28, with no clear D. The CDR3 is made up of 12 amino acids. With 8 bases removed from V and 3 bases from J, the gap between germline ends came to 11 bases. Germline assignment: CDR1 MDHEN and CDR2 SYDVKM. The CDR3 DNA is TGTGCCAGCGCTCTTTTAAGCTACGAGCAGTACTTC. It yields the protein CASALLSYEQYF.

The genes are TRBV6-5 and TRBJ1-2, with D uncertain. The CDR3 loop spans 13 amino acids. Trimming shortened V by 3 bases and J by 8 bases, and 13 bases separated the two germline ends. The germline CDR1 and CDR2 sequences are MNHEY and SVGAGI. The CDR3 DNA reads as TGTGCCAGCAGTTATACCGGCAGTCGCGGCTACACCTTC. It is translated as CASSYTGSRGYTF.

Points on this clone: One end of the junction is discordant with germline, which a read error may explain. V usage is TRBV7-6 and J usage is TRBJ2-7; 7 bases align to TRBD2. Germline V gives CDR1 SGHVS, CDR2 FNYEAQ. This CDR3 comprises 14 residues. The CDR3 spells CASSLAESSYEQYF. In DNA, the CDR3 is TGTGCCAGCAGCCTAGCGGAGAGCTCCTACGAGCAGTACTTC.

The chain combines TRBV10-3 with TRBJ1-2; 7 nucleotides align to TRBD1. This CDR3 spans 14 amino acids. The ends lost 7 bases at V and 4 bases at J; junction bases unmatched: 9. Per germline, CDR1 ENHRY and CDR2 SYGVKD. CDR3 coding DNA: TGTGCCATCACACGGACAGGTCCGGGCTATGGCTACACCTTC. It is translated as CAITRTGPGYGYTF.